The 25 T cell receptor beta chains given below trace back to one sample, sequenced in a study of technical replicates of blood from a handful of donors. TCRdb's table, derived via immunoSEQ multiplex PCR, lists solely in-frame clones and lacks some. The sample carries 80,000 to 95,000 clones, 90% to 96% recorded once. The sample consisted of T cells isolated from PBMCs. These receptor sequences come from a human donor in good health.

This chain joins TRBV10-1 and TRBJ2-3, with 11 bases fitting TRBD2. Germline V CDR1 and CDR2: WNHNN, SYGVQD (reference sequence). J gave up 3 bases and V 6 bases, and 5 bases lay outside the gene matches. This CDR3 has 15 amino acids. The CDR3 loop is CASSRTSGSTDTQYF. CDR3 coding DNA: TGCGCCAGCAGCAGAACTAGCGGGAGTACAGATACGCAGTATTTT.

The rearrangement joins TRBV4-2 to TRBJ2-1, with 7 bases lining up with TRBD1. CDR3 length: 14 amino acids. With 10 bases clipped from V and 1 base from J, the junction kept 7 bases outside the gene matches. Germline V gene sequence: CDR1 LGHNA, CDR2 YNFKEQ. The CDR3 loop is CAISPGGSYNEQFF. The CDR3 nucleotides are TGTGCCATCTCCCCAGGGGGTTCCTACAATGAGCAGTTCTTC.

The V and J genes are TRBV15 and TRBJ1-1; D uncertain. V was trimmed by 1 base and J by 0 bases, leaving 6 bases between them. This CDR3 comprises 14 residues. The germline gives CDR1 LNHNV, CDR2 YYDKDF (reference sequence). CDR3: CATSRALMNTEAFF. The CDR3 nucleotides read TGTGCCACCAGCAGAGCCTTAATGAACACTGAAGCTTTCTTT. Full variable domain (missing parts from reference TRBV15 and TRBJ1-1): DAMVIQNPRYQVTQFGKPVTLSCSQTLNHNVMYWYQQKSSQAPKLLFHYYDKDFNNEADTPDNFQSRRPNTSFCFLDIRSPGLGDTAMYLCATSRALMNTEAFFGQGTRLTVV.

The V gene is TRBV19, the J gene TRBJ1-2; 8 bases fit TRBD1. Looked up from germline, CDR1 is LNHDA and CDR2 is SQIVND (reference sequence). Losses at the gene ends were 5 bases for V and 4 bases for J; bases not matched to a gene: 6. The CDR3 runs 14 residues. As DNA, the CDR3 is TGTGCCAGTAGTGCGGACAGGGAGGTCTATGGCTACACCTTC. This gives the protein CASSADREVYGYTF.

This chain's CDR3 is CASSGTGGYEQYF. DNA for the CDR3: TGTGCCAGCAGCGGGACAGGGGGCTACGAGCAGTACTTC. The genes are TRBV5-4 and TRBJ2-7; TRBD1 agrees at 11 bases. Unmatched junction bases numbered 0, after V lost 4 bases and J lost 3 bases. The CDR3 loop spans 13 amino acids. CDR1 is SGHNT, CDR2 YYREEE, per germline (reference sequence).

The chain carries TRBV5-4 and TRBJ2-7; 8 positions agree with TRBD1. This CDR3 is built from 14 residues. Germline V gives CDR1 SGHNT, CDR2 YYREEE (reference sequence). After removal of 2 bases from V and 7 bases from J, the junction contained 8 bases not matched to a gene. DNA for the CDR3: TGTGCCAGCAGCTTCGGACAGGGATCGTATGAGCAGTACTTC. Its translation: CASSFGQGSYEQYF.

The V and J genes are TRBV7-2 and TRBJ2-5; tentatively, D is TRBD2 (6 bases). This CDR3 has 14 amino acids. Per germline, CDR1 SGHTA and CDR2 FQGNSA. The ends were cut back, 0 bases at V and 5 bases at J, with 10 bases in the middle. CDR3 nucleotides: TGTGCCAGCAGCTTAGCGGGCGGAGGGGAGACCCAGTACTTC. This encodes CASSLAGGGETQYF.

This clone was counted a single time. The chain carries TRBV4-3 and TRBJ2-7; 10 bases agree with TRBD1. Germline V CDR1 and CDR2: LGHNA, YSLEER. V dropped 3 bases and J dropped 4; count of bases not matched to a gene: 3. The CDR3 totals 14 residues. CDR3 nucleotide sequence: TGCGCCAGCAGCCAGAGGACAGGGGGGTACGAGCAGTACTTC. As protein: CASSQRTGGYEQYF.

This chain connects TRBV30 to TRBJ2-1; 7 nucleotides agree with TRBD1. CDR3 length equals 14 residues. Germline V gives CDR1 GTSNPN, CDR2 SVGIG (reference sequence). With V trimmed by 3 bases and J by 6 bases, 8 bases remained unmatched. The CDR3 loop reads CAWSPLGGFNEQFF. Here the CDR3 DNA reads TGTGCCTGGAGCCCCCTAGGGGGCTTCAATGAGCAGTTCTTC.

The chain has TRBV19 and TRBJ2-3; tentative D call: TRBD1 (6 bases). Trimming stripped 5 bases from V and 7 bases from J, with 13 bases between. This CDR3 is 13 amino acids long. Germline V gene sequence: CDR1 LNHDA, CDR2 SQIVND (reference sequence). The CDR3 protein is CASSWQGSNTQYF. The CDR3 DNA reads TGTGCCAGTAGTTGGCAGGGGAGTAATACGCAGTATTTT.

This chain joins TRBV25-1 and TRBJ2-7; the match to TRBD2 covers 12 bases. Per the germline V gene, CDR1 is MGHDK and CDR2 is SYGVNS. The trim removed 4 bases at V and 7 bases at J, leaving 5 bases unmatched. The CDR3 spans 14 residues. CDR3 residues: CASSGRLAGGEQYF. Here the CDR3 DNA reads TGTGCCAGCAGTGGTCGGCTAGCGGGAGGGGAGCAGTACTTC.

This clone was detected once. DNA for the CDR3: TGTGCCAGTAGTATAGGCAGGGGCTATGGCTACACCTTC. This codes for CASSIGRGYGYTF. This rearrangement joins TRBV19 to TRBJ1-2; weak D call: TRBD1 (6 bases). The CDR3 length is 13 residues. Germline loops: CDR1 LNHDA, CDR2 SQIVND (reference sequence). V was clipped by 1 base and J by 4 bases, with 7 bases between them.

The V gene is TRBV19, the J gene TRBJ2-1; 9 nucleotides align to TRBD2. V dropped 4 bases and J dropped 7; count of bases not matched to a gene: 2. This CDR3 region has 13 residues. Germline-derived CDR1 and CDR2 are LNHDA and SQIVND (reference sequence). Here the CDR3 reads CASSTLAGNEQFF. The DNA of the CDR3 is TGTGCCAGTAGTACCCTAGCGGGAAATGAGCAGTTCTTC. The whole variable domain, filled in from reference TRBV19 and TRBJ2-1, reads DGGITQSPKYLFRKEGQNVTLSCEQNLNHDAMYWYRQDPGQGLRLIYYSQIVNDFQKGDIAEGYSVSREKKESFPLTVTSAQKNPTAFYLCASSTLAGNEQFFGPGTRLTVL.

The gene calls are TRBV19 and TRBJ2-5; 7 nucleotides agree with TRBD2. Trimming at V came to 5 bases and at J to 4 bases, leaving 1 base not matched to a gene. The CDR3 sequence is 12 residues long. Per the germline V gene, CDR1 is LNHDA and CDR2 is SQIVND (reference sequence). Here the CDR3 reads CASSPSGETQYF. In nucleotides, the CDR3 is TGTGCCAGTAGTCCTAGCGGAGAGACCCAGTACTTC.

The chain combines TRBV6-5 with TRBJ2-2; 8 bases match TRBD2. This CDR3 comprises 16 residues. CDR1 is MNHEY, CDR2 SVGAGI, per germline. V lost 0 bases and J lost 5; bases outside the gene matches: 5. CDR3 region: CASSYSLAGGTGELFF. In nucleotides, the CDR3 is TGTGCCAGCAGTTACTCGTTGGCGGGAGGAACCGGGGAGCTGTTTTTT.

This chain uses TRBV5-7 with TRBJ1-2; maybe TRBD1 (6 bases). TRBV5-7 is an open reading frame, and its role is uncertain. The V and J ends lost 6 bases and 2 bases respectively, with 14 bases between them. The CDR3 contains 14 residues. The chain's CDR3 is CASITRGWNYGYTF. In nucleotides, the CDR3 is TGTGCCAGCATCACCAGGGGATGGAACTATGGCTACACCTTC.

This chain uses TRBV9 with TRBJ2-1; D may be TRBD2 (6 bases). The germline V and J ends were trimmed by 1 base and 7 bases, with 18 bases remaining between them. CDR3 length: 16 residues. CDR1 is SGDLS and CDR2 is YYNGEE in the germline V gene. The CDR3 bases are TGTGCCAGCAGCGTAACTCCGGGAGTCGGTGCTAATGAGCAGTTCTTC. This translates into CASSVTPGVGANEQFF.

V and J are TRBV7-9 and TRBJ2-3, with unresolved D. The V end lost 4 bases, the J end lost 0 bases, and 5 bases lay between the germline ends. CDR3 length equals 13 residues. CDR1 and CDR2 from the germline V gene are SEHNR and FQNEAQ (reference sequence). The CDR3 region is CASSSSSTDTQYF. The CDR3 nucleotides are TGTGCCAGCAGCTCCTCTAGCACAGATACGCAGTATTTT.

The J gene is TRBJ1-2, the V gene TRBV5-1; 9 bases are shared with TRBD1. The CDR3 consists of 12 residues. Germline V gene data show CDR1 as SGHRS and CDR2 as YFSETQ. With 4 bases clipped from V and 6 bases from J, the junction kept 1 base outside the gene matches. Here the CDR3 DNA reads TGCGCCAGCAGCCGGACAGGGGATGGCTACACCTTC. Translated: CASSRTGDGYTF.

The chain combines TRBV7-2 with TRBJ2-7; TRBD2 matches at 7 bases. The CDR3 totals 15 residues. Germline V gene sequence: CDR1 SGHTA, CDR2 FQGNSA. The junction had 7 bases not matched to a gene; V was cut back by 1 base and J by 4 bases. The CDR3 region is CASSLGGGPTYEQYF. CDR3 DNA: TGTGCCAGCAGCTTAGGGGGGGGACCTACTTACGAGCAGTACTTC.

The V gene is TRBV7-7, the J gene TRBJ2-2; 8 nucleotides align to TRBD2. The CDR3 has 16 amino acids. J was trimmed by 4 bases and V by 4 bases; bases with no gene match: 8. CDR1 is SSHAT and CDR2 is FNYEAQ in the germline V gene (reference sequence). CDR3 bases: TGTGCCAGCAGCTCGAGCGGGGGAGGGGGCACCGGGGAGCTGTTTTTT. Amino acid sequence: CASSSSGGGGTGELFF. Full variable domain (missing parts from reference TRBV7-7 and TRBJ2-2): GAGVSQSPRYKVTKRGQDVTLRCDPISSHATLYWYQQALGQGPEFLTYFNYEAQPDKSGLPSDRFSAERPEGSISTLTIQRTEQRDSAMYRCASSSSGGGGTGELFFGEGSRLTVL.

The chain combines TRBV7-9 with TRBJ2-3, with 7 bases aligning to TRBD1. Germline V gives CDR1 SEHNR, CDR2 FQNEAQ (reference sequence). This CDR3 comprises 16 residues. The trim removed 5 bases at V and 3 bases at J, leaving 11 bases unmatched. For the CDR3, the DNA is TGTGCCAGCAGCGCGGTGGACAGGCGGCTGACAGATACGCAGTATTTT. It yields the protein CASSAVDRRLTDTQYF. Full variable domain (outside the CDR3, taken from reference TRBV7-9 and TRBJ2-3): DTGVSQNPRHKITKRGQNVTFRCDPISEHNRLYWYRQTLGQGPEFLTYFQNEAQLEKSRLLSDRFSAERPKGSFSTLEIQRTEQGDSAMYLCASSAVDRRLTDTQYFGPGTRLTVL.

The rearrangement links TRBV29-1 to TRBJ2-7, with a possible D match to TRBD2 (6 bases). V was shortened by 4 bases and J by 0 bases, with 10 bases between the two germline ends. The CDR3 spans 13 residues. CDR1 SQVTM and CDR2 ANQGSEA come from the germline V gene. The DNA of the CDR3 is TGCAGCGTTGTCCCCGGGAGCTCCTACGAGCAGTACTTC. It encodes CSVVPGSSYEQYF.

This clone was detected only a few times. The chain couples TRBV2 to TRBJ1-1; possible D gene TRBD1, 5 bases. Germline V gene sequence: CDR1 SNHLY, CDR2 FYNNEI. This CDR3 comprises 13 residues. Trimming cost V 8 bases and J 1 base, with 11 bases left between them. The CDR3 reads CASGGDGNTEAFF. The CDR3 DNA reads as TGTGCCAGCGGAGGGGACGGGAACACTGAAGCTTTCTTT.

Worth noting for this clone: Germline and junction disagree at one end, which may indicate a read error. V and J are TRBV7-7 and TRBJ2-7; 9 nucleotides line up with TRBD2. This CDR3 spans 15 amino acids. Germline V lookup: CDR1 SSHAT, CDR2 FNYEAQ (reference sequence). CDR3 DNA: TGTGCTAGCAGCTTAGTAGCGGGAGACTGGAGCGAGCAGTACTTC. Residues: CASSLVAGDWSEQYF.